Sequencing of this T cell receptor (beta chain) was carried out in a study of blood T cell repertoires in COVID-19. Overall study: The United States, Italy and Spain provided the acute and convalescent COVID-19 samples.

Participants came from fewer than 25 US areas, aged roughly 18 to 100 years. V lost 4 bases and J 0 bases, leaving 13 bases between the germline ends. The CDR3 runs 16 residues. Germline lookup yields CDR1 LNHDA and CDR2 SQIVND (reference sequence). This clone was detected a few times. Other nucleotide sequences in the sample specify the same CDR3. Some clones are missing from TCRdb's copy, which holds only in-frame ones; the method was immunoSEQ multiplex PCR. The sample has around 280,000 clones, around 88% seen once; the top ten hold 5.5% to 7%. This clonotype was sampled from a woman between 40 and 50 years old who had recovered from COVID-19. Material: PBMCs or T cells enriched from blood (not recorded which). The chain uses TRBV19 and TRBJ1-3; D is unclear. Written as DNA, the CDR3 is TGTGCCAGTAGTACCACTGGACTGCGCTCTGGAAACACCATATATTTT. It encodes CASSTTGLRSGNTIYF.